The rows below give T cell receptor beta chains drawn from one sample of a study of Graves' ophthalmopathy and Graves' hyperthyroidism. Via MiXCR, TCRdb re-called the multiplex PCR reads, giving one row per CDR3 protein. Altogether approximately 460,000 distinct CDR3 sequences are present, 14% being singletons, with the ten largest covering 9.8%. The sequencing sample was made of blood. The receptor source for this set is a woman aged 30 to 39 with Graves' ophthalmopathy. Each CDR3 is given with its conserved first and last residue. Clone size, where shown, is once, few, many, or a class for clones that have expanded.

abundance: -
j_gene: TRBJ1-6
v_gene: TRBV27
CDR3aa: CAISSNSPLHF

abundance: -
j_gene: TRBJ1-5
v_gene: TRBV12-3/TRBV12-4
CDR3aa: CASSFADNQPQHF

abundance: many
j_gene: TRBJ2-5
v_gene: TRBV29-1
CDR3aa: CSVETGEWETQYF

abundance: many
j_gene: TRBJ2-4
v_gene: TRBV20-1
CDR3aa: CSARVEGVYF

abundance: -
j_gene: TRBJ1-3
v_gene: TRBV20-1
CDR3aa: CSALTALSGNTIYF

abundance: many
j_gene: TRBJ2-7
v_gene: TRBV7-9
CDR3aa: CASSLAGRDPYEQYF

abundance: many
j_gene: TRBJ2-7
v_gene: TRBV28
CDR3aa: CASSLHGRFEQYF

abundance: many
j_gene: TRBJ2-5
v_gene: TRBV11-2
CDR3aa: CASSLGRSGRRETQYF

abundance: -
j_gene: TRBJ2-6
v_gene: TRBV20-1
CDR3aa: CSAREGGRGANVLTF

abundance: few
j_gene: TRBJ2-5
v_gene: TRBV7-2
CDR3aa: CASSFASGGGETQYF

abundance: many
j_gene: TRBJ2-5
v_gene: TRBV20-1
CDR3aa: CSAEPYWDREETQYF

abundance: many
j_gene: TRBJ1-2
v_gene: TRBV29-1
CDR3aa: CSVEDRGGYGYTF

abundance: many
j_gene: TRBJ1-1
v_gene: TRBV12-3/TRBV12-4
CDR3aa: CASSSPGKAFF

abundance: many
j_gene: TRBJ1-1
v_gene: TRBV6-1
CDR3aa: CASSESLATEAFF

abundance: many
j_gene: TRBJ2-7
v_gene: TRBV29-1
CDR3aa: CSVAAQVGRGEQYF

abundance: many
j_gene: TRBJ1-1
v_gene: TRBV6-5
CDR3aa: CASSYGRLGNTEAFF

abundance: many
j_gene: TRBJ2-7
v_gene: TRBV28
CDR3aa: CASSPPTGHEQYF

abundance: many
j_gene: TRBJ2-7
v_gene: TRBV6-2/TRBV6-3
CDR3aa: CASSYATTGVDQYEQYF

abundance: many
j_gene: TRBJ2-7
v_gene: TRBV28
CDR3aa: CASSSSGSGGLGEQYF

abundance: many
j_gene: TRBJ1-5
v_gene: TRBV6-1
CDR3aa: CASSEIGWDGNQPQHF

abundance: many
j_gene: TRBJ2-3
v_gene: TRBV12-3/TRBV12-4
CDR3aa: CASSLRRTDTQYF

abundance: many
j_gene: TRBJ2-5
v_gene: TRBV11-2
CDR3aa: CASSFSRETQYF

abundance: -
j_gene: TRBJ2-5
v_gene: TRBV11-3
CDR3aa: CASSSTERVEETQYF

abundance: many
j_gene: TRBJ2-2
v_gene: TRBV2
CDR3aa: CASNGAGVHTGELFF

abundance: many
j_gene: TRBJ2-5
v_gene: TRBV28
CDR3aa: CASILFWWGWNTQYF

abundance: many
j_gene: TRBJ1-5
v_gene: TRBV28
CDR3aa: CASSQRGNQPQHF

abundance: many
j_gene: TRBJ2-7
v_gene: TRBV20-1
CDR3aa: CSARDRRKMNSYEQYF

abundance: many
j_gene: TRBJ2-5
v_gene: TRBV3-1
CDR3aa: CASSQGDFVTQYF

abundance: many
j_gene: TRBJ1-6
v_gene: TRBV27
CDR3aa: CASSLGTVNSPLHF

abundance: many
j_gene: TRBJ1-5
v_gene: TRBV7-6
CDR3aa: CASSLGGDIRNQPQHF

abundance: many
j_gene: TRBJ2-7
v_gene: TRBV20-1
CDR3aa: CSARGASGYEQYF

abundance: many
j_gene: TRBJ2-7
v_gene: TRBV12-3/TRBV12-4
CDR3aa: CASSFQISYEQYF

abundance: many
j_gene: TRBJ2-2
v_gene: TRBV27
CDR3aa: CASERTNTGELFF

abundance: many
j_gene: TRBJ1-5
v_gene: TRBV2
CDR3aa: CASSAAANNQPQHF

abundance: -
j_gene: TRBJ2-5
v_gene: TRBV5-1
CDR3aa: CASSSRDLGWVETQYF

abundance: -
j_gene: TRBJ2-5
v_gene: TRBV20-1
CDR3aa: CSARLWGREGGMQTQYF